This TCR beta chain came from a study of blood T cell repertoires in COVID-19 (dated by TCRdb to the early 2020s). Background on the whole study: Samples covering the acute and convalescent phases of COVID-19 were provided by collaborators in the United States, Italy and Spain. The sample metadata nearly always contained a de-identified subject ID, COVID-19 status, age in years and sex. The samples were drawn from the first 160 participants of the ongoing ImmuneRACE study and from 1,254 subjects provided by 6 global collaborators. The prospective study material was composed of cDNA or gDNA derived from T cells, B-cell-depleted T cells, or PBMCs. HLA class I and class II types, where available, came from metadata supplied by the sample provider rather than from assay-based typing. Subjects who had been exposed to COVID-19, were actively infected with it, or had recovered from it provided the deeply sampled blood TCRbeta repertoires that made up the dataset. A freely available public database, intended as a resource for researchers studying the immune response to SARS-CoV-2, is where the repertoires were released. Overall results and qualifications from the work: The quantity of clinical and demographic metadata differed by source and by participant and was supplied without curation.

TCRbeta CDR3 regions were amplified from genomic DNA using the immunoSEQ Assay, a bias-controlled multiplex PCR. Regarding the original processing steps: The number of nucleated cells in each sample was estimated by amplification of reference gene primers within the assay. Sequence reads were collapsed and filtered to measure the absolute abundance of every unique TCRbeta CDR3 rearrangement. For each sample, productive Simpson clonality was calculated as the square root of Simpson's diversity index over productive rearrangements. Drawn from immuneACCESS, this table holds only the in-frame rearrangements with V and J called that TCRdb kept. Clones are partly lost; checked studies trace under half to an unresolved V gene and leave the rest unexplained. D and trimming come from the DNA, and the V and J calls and clone size come from that table. The table for this sample lists a few hundred thousand clones; 85% to 90% of them were counted only once. The ten largest account for about 4% of the sample.

With regard to this clone: Its antigen has not been determined. No quality values exist for individual bases; no much larger clone is one base distant.

The CDR3 runs 15 amino acids, cysteine and phenylalanine included. The only DNA kept is the CDR3, 45 bases in frame from the first base. CDR1 and CDR2, looked up from the germline V gene, are SGHRS and YFSETQ. Compared with germline, V lacks 4 bases and J lacks 5 bases; bases without a gene match: 11. The collaborating institutions used their own protocols to collect whole blood in K2EDTA tubes. For TCRbeta analysis, collaborator samples were shipped as frozen whole blood, as isolated PBMCs, or as DNA extracted from either sample type. Sequenced: peripheral blood. Recombination linked TRBV5-1 to TRBJ1-1; 7 central nucleotides agree with TRBD1. This receptor was taken from a woman in her 40s with acute or convalescent COVID-19. The DNA is TGCGCCAGCAGCGGACGGACAGGAGATGGGACTGAAGCTTTCTTT. It translates to CASSGRTGDGTEAFF.